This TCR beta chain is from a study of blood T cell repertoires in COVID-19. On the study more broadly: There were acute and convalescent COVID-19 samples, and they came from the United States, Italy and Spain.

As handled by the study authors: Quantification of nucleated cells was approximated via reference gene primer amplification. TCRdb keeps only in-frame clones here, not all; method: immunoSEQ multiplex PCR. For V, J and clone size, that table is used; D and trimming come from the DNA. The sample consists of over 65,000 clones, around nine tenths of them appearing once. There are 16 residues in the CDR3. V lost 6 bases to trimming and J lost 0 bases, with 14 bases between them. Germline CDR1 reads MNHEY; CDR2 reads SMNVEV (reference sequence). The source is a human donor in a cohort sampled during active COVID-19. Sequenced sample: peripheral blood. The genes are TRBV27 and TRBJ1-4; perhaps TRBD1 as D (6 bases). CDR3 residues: CASSRGRSATNEKLFF. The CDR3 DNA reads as TGTGCCAGCAGCAGGGGACGGTCCGCAACTAATGAAAAACTGTTTTTT.